Here is one TCR beta chain with its context. Sequencing used immunoSEQ multiplex PCR; TCRdb keeps in-frame clones, though not all of them. The profile shows 72,000 or so clones, about 89% of them singletons. With 1 base clipped from V and 2 bases from J, the junction kept 3 bases outside the gene matches. This CDR3 spans 15 amino acids. The V gene's germline CDR1 is SGHNT and CDR2 YENEEA. The data stem from a study of blood T cell repertoires in COVID-19. Study-level background: In each case, the material was cDNA or gDNA derived from T cells, B-cell-depleted T cells, or PBMCs.

The source of this sequence is a woman aged 55-70 years with acute or convalescent COVID-19. Sample: peripheral blood. The chain couples TRBV11-3 to TRBJ2-7; 9 bases line up with TRBD2. The CDR3 DNA reads as TGTGCCAGCAGCTTAGCTAGCGGGGAGACCTACGAGCAGTACTTC. It codes for CASSLASGETYEQYF.